This TCR beta chain was observed in a study of cytomegalovirus exposure and HLA in healthy donors. Across the study: Of several hundred genotyped donors, roughly 81% grouped in the Caucasian-associated ancestry cluster.

V was cut by 5 bases and J by 6 bases, with 17 bases left in between. The CDR3 is made up of 14 amino acids. In germline, CDR1 is SEHNR, CDR2 FQNEAQ (reference sequence). The PCR was carried out with 60 Vbeta primers and 13 Jbeta primers. Assay used: immunoSEQ multiplex PCR; TCRdb lists only in-frame clones, some missing. The data contain roughly 140,000 clones, 84% of them singletons. Study findings and constraints: HLA-A and HLA-B allele assignments for most subjects were reportedly predicted accurately using TCR beta sequences. The likely explanation for a cluster of highly shared sequence variants was sequencing artifact. HLA allele associations emerged for about 16,000 TCR beta sequences in a later analysis, at 0.05 false discovery rate.

This clone was counted once. Its antigen is not known. This TCR was sampled from a boy aged 2 to 10 in good health and CMV-seronegative. The chain joins TRBV7-9 to TRBJ2-7, with D possibly matching TRBD2 (7 bases). The sample taken for sequencing was PBMCs. The CDR3 DNA follows: TGTGCCAGCAGCGTAGATGCAAGGGGGGGCGAGCAGTACTTC. Translating it yields CASSVDARGGEQYF.